The clone carrying this TCR beta chain was counted at least ten times. The antigen is unknown. The record originates from a study of regulatory T cells in long-lasting Graves disease. Overall study findings and caveats: Among the persistent patients, 2,741 public clonotypes were shared, more than the approximately 970 shared among new patients.

The ends were cut back, 8 bases at V and 3 bases at J, with 13 bases in the middle. The germline CDR1 and CDR2 sequences are ENHRY and SYGVKD. The CDR3 runs 13 residues. Time point reported: newly diagnosed GD, antithyroid drugs for less than 3 months. The TCR library was prepared using RNA isolated from PBMCs. Library construction for TCR beta used iRepertoire HTBI primers and Arm-PCR of CDR3 regions. The authors' processing: The samples included around 65 TRBV and over eleven TRBJ segments. TCRdb re-called the multiplex PCR reads through MiXCR, storing one row per CDR3 protein. The V and J calls and clone size are TCRdb's, not the authors'. The data hold roughly 560,000 distinct CDR3 sequences, with around 12% observed a single time. The same specimen was also included in a second study, on T cells in Graves' hyperthyroidism and ophthalmopathy.

The specimen was peripheral blood mononuclear cells (PBMCs), collected at new diagnosis, from a patient treated with antithyroid drugs. The sequence was collected from a woman in her thirties with Graves disease. V and J are TRBV10-3 and TRBJ1-2; tentative D call: TRBD1 (5 bases). The DNA for the CDR3 is TGTGCCATCGGACATGGGGTGGACTATGGCTACACCTTC. The encoded protein is CAIGHGVDYGYTF.